This T cell receptor (beta chain) derives from a study of CD8+ T cells in alopecia areata. Sequencing relied on a cDNA template that was reverse transcribed from extracted RNA. Repertoires were generated with immunoSEQ multiplex PCR, while TCRdb's copy carries only in-frame clones and drops some. The sample carries roughly 200,000 clones, about 53% recorded once. Treatment described: oral pan-JAK inhibitor, 5-10 mg twice daily. This CDR3 is built from 14 residues. Germline V gene lookup returns CDR1 LNHDA and CDR2 SQIVND (reference sequence). The germline V and J ends were trimmed by 8 bases and 2 bases, with 13 bases remaining between them.

The V gene is TRBV19, the J gene TRBJ2-1; the D gene could be TRBD1 or TRBD2 (5 bases each). This specimen consisted of CD8+ T cells sorted from blood, obtained at week 24, from a patient treated with tofacitinib. The TCR sequence derives from a human donor with alopecia areata. DNA of the CDR3: TGTGCCAGTCTGGGGGACGGTCCCTACAATGAGCAGTTCTTC. It translates to CASLGDGPYNEQFF.